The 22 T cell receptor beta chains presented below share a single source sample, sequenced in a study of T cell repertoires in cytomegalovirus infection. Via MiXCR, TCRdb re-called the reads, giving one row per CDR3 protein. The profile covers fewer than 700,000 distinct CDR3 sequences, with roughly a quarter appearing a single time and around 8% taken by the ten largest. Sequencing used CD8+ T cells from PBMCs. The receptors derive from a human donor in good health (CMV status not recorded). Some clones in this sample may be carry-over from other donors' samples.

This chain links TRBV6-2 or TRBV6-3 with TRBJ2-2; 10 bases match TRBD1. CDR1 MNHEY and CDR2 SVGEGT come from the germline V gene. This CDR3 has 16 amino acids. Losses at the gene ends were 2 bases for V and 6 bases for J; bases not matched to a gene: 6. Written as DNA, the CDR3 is TGTGCCAGCAGTTACGGGGACAGGGGTCTACCCGGGGAGCTGTTTTTT. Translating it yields CASSYGDRGLPGELFF.

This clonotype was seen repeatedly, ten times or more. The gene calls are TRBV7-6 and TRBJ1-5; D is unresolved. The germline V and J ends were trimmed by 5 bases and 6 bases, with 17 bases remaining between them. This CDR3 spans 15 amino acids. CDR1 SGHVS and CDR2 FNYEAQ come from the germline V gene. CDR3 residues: CASSLWESPSQPQHF. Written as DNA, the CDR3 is TGTGCCAGCAGCCTATGGGAGTCTCCCAGTCAGCCCCAGCATTTT. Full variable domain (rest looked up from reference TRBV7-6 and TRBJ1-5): GAGVSQSPRYKVTKRGQDVALRCDPISGHVSLYWYRQALGQGPEFLTYFNYEAQQDKSGLPNDRFSAERPEGSISTLTIQRTEQRDSAMYRCASSLWESPSQPQHFGDGTRLSIL.

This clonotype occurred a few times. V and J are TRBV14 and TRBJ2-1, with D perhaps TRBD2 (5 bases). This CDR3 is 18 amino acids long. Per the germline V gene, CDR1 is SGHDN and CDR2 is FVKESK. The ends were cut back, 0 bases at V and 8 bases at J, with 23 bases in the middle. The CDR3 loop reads CASSQDQAGPVGVHEQFF. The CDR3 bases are TGTGCCAGCAGCCAAGATCAGGCCGGGCCGGTGGGAGTACATGAGCAGTTCTTC.

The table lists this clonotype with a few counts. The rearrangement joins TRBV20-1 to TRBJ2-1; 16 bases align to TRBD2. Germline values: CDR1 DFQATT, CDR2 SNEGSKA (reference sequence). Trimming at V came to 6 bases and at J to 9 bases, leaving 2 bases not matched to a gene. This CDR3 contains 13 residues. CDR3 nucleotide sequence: TGCAGTGCGGGACTAGCGGGGGGGGGTGAGCAGTTCTTC. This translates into CSAGLAGGGEQFF.

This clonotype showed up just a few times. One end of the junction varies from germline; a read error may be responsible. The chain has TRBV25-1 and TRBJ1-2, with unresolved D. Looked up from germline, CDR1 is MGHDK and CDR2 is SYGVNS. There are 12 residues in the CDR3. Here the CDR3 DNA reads TGTGTCAGCAGTGAATCGGGATATGGCTACACCTTC. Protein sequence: CVSSESGYGYTF.

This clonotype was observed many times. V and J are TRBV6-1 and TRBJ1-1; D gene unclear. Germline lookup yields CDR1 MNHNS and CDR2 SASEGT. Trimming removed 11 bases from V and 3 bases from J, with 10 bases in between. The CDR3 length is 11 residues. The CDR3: CAGFTYTEAFF. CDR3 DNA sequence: TGTGCCGGGTTTACCTACACTGAAGCTTTCTTT.

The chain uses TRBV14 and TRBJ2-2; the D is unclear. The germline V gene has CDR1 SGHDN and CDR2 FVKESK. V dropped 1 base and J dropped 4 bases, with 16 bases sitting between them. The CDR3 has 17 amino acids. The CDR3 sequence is CASSQARTYGTTGELFF. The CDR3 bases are TGTGCCAGCAGCCAAGCCCGAACTTATGGTACCACCGGGGAGCTGTTTTTT.

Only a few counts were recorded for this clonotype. The CDR3 DNA follows: TGCGCCAGCAGCCAAGCAGGTGGCAGATACTACGAGCAGTACGTC. Protein product: CASSQAGGRYYEQYV. J is TRBJ2-7 and V is TRBV4-3; D remains unclear. Germline loops: CDR1 LGHNA, CDR2 YSLEER. The V gene lost 1 base and the J gene lost 3 bases, with 13 bases spanning the gap. The CDR3 runs to 15 residues.

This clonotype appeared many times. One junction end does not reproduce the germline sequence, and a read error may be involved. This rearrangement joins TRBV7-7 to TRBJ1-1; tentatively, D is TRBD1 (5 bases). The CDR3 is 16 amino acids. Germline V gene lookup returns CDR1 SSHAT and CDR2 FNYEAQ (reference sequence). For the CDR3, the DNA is TGTGCTAGCAGCCCCCCCCCCGGACATAGAACCACTGAAGCTTTCTTT. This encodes CASSPPPGHRTTEAFF.

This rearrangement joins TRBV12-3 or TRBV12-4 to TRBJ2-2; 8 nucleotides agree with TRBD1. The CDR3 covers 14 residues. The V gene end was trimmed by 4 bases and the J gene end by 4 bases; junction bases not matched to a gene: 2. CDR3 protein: CASSWGTGTGELFF. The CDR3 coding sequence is TGTGCCAGCAGTTGGGGGACAGGCACCGGGGAGCTGTTTTTT.

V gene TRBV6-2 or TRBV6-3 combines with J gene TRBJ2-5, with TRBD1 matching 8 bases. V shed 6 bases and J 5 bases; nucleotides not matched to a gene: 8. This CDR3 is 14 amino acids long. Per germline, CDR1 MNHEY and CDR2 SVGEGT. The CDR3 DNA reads TGTGCCAGCAGCCTGACAGGGGTTTGGGAGACCCAGTACTTC. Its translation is CASSLTGVWETQYF.

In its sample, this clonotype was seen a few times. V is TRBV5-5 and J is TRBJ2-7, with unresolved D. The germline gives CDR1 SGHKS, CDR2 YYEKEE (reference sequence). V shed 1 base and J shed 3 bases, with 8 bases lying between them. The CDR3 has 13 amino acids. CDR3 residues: CASSLYTHYEQYF. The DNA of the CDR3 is TGTGCCAGCAGCTTGTACACCCACTACGAGCAGTACTTC. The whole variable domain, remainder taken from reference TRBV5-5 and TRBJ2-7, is DAGVTQSPTHLIKTRGQQVTLRCSPISGHKSVSWYQQVLGQGPQFIFQYYEKEERGRGNFPDRFSARQFPNYSSELNVNALLLGDSALYLCASSLYTHYEQYFGPGTRLTVT.

CDR3 DNA sequence: TGTGCCAGCACCAGACCGATTGCCACTGAAGCTTTCTTT. This sequence encodes CASTRPIATEAFF. The chain combines TRBV2 with TRBJ1-1; D is unresolved. V was cut by 7 bases and J by 4 bases, with 13 bases left in between. Germline V gene sequence: CDR1 SNHLY, CDR2 FYNNEI. The CDR3 covers 13 residues.

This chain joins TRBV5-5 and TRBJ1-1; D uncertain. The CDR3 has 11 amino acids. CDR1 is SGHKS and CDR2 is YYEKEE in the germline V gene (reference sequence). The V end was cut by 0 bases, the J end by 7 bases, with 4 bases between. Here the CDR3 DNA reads TGTGCCAGCAGCTTGGCGGATGAAGCTTTCTTT. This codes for CASSLADEAFF.

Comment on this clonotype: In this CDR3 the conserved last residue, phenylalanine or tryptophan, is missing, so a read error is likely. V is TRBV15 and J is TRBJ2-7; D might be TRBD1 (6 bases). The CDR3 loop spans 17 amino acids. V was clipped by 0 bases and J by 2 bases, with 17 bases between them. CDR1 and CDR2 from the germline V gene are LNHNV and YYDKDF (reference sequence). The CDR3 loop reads CATSRDRQQGRAYEQYA. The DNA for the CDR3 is TGTGCCACCAGCAGAGATCGGCAACAGGGTAGAGCCTACGAGCAGTACGCC.

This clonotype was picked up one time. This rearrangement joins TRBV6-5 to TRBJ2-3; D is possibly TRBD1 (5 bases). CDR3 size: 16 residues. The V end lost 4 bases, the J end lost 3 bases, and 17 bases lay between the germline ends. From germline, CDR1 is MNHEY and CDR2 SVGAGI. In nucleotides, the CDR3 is TGTGCCAGCAGTTGCTCGATCATGGGGCGGACAGATACGCAGTATTTT. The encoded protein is CASSCSIMGRTDTQYF.

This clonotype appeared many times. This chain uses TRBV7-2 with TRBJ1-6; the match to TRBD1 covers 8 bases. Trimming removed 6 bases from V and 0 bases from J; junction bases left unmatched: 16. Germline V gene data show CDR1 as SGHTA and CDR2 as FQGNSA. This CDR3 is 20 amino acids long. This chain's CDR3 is CASSSRTGTAVSSYNSPLHF. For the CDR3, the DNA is TGTGCCAGCAGTTCTAGGACAGGGACGGCCGTAAGCTCCTATAATTCACCCCTCCACTTT.

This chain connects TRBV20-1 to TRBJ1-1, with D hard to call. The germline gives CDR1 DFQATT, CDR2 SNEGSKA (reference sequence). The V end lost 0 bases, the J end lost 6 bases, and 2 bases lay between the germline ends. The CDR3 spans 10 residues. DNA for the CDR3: TGCAGTGCTAGAGACGCTGAAGCTTTCTTT. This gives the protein CSARDAEAFF.

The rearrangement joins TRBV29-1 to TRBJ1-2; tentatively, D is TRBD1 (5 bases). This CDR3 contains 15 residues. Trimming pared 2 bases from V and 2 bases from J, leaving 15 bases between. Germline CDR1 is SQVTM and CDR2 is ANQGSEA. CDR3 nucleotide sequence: TGCAGCGTTGAACCAGGGAACAAGGAGAACTATGGCTACACCTTC. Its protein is CSVEPGNKENYGYTF.

CDR3: CSVEGGEEAGELFF. In DNA, the CDR3 is TGCAGCGTTGAAGGGGGCGAGGAAGCCGGGGAGCTGTTTTTT. The chain uses TRBV29-1 and TRBJ2-2, with TRBD1 as a possible D gene (5 bases). The germline V gene has CDR1 SQVTM and CDR2 ANQGSEA. The V end was cut by 1 base, the J end by 6 bases, with 12 bases between. The CDR3 loop spans 14 amino acids.

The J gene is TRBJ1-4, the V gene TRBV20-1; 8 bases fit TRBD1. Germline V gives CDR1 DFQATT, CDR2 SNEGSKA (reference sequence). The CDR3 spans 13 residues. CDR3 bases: TGCAGCTCCACCGACAGGGGAAATGAAAAACTGTTTTTT. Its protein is CSSTDRGNEKLFF.

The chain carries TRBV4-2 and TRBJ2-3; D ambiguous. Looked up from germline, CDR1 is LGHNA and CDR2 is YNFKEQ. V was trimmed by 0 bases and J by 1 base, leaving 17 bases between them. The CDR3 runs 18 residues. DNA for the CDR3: TGTGCCAGCAGCCAAGAAGGGCCGGGTACGAGTGGCACAGATACGCAGTATTTT. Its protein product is CASSQEGPGTSGTDTQYF.